The 18 T cell receptor beta chains below all came from one sample that was sequenced in a study of blood T cell repertoires in COVID-19. Repertoires were generated with immunoSEQ multiplex PCR, while TCRdb's copy carries only in-frame clones and drops some. This repertoire shows approximately 500,000 clones, less than 90% found once; its top ten account for less than 9.5%. Sequences were obtained from peripheral blood. The receptors stem from a woman in her fifties or sixties with COVID-19, enrolled during active disease.

The rearrangement joins TRBV24-1 to TRBJ1-2, with TRBD1 identical over 7 bases. With 3 bases clipped from V and 8 bases from J, the junction kept 14 bases outside the gene matches. This CDR3 comprises 16 residues. Germline-derived CDR1 and CDR2 are KGHDR and SFDVKD. The CDR3 nucleotides are TGTGCCACCAGTGATCGCCCGGACAGGAGTAGGGGGGGCTACACCTTC. Translated, it gives CATSDRPDRSRGGYTF.

This clone turned up a few times. The chain joins TRBV7-9 to TRBJ1-2, with 7 positions matching TRBD1. V was clipped by 1 base and J by 4 bases; unmatched bases: 3. Germline V lookup: CDR1 SEHNR, CDR2 FQNEAQ (reference sequence). The CDR3 loop spans 14 amino acids. DNA for the CDR3: TGTGCCAGCAGCTTAGGGACAGGAGCCTATGGCTACACCTTC. Translated: CASSLGTGAYGYTF.

The V gene is TRBV9, the J gene TRBJ1-1; 7 bases line up with TRBD1. Germline V gene data show CDR1 as SGDLS and CDR2 as YYNGEE. The J segment lost 6 bases and the V segment lost 0 bases, leaving 5 bases of the junction unmatched. CDR3 length: 14 amino acids. As DNA, the CDR3 is TGTGCCAGCAGCGTAGGACCCGACAGGGCTGAAGCTTTCTTT. Amino acid sequence: CASSVGPDRAEAFF.

This clone turned up a few times. V usage is TRBV6-5 and J usage is TRBJ1-6; D unclear. This CDR3 spans 15 amino acids. Germline lookup yields CDR1 MNHEY and CDR2 SVGAGI. Trimming took 2 bases from V and 7 from J, leaving 12 bases between them. CDR3 protein: CASSYGEAGNSPLHF. DNA of the CDR3: TGTGCCAGCAGTTACGGGGAGGCTGGAAATTCACCCCTCCACTTT.

This rearrangement joins TRBV7-9 to TRBJ2-7; 10 nucleotides agree with TRBD1. The V gene end was trimmed by 3 bases and the J gene end by 2 bases; junction bases not matched to a gene: 4. Germline V gives CDR1 SEHNR, CDR2 FQNEAQ (reference sequence). The CDR3 is made up of 15 amino acids. CDR3: CASSFGTGDTYEQYF. The CDR3 bases are TGTGCCAGCAGCTTTGGGACAGGGGATACCTACGAGCAGTACTTC.

The J gene is TRBJ2-7, the V gene TRBV7-2; 9 bases are a match to TRBD1. CDR3 size: 14 residues. The germline CDR1 and CDR2 sequences are SGHTA and FQGNSA. V lost 5 bases to trimming and J lost 7 bases; unmatched junction nucleotides: 9. The CDR3 bases are TGTGCCAGCAGCATACCACAGGGGGCGGGTGAGCAGTACTTC. Its translation is CASSIPQGAGEQYF.

The V call is TRBV29-1, the J call TRBJ1-5; TRBD1 aligns across 8 bases. Germline V lookup: CDR1 SQVTM, CDR2 ANQGSEA. Unmatched junction bases numbered 11, after V lost 4 bases and J lost 6 bases. The CDR3 sequence is 15 residues long. The CDR3 loop reads CSVAITGQGSQPQHF. Written as DNA, the CDR3 is TGCAGCGTTGCTATTACCGGACAGGGAAGTCAGCCCCAGCATTTT.

J is TRBJ1-5 and V is TRBV18; no definite D call. Trimming removed 2 bases at V and 7 bases at J, with 6 bases between. CDR1 and CDR2 from the germline V gene are KGHSH and LQKENI. This CDR3 region has 12 residues. The CDR3 is CASSPGGQPQHF. Here the CDR3 DNA reads TGTGCCAGCTCACCAGGAGGCCAGCCCCAGCATTTT.

The chain links TRBV11-3 to TRBJ1-1; a possible D gene is TRBD1 (6 bases). Germline V gene lookup returns CDR1 SGHNT and CDR2 YENEEA. With 3 bases removed from V and 12 bases from J, the gap between germline ends came to 14 bases. The length of the CDR3 is 12 residues. CDR3 nucleotides: TGTGCCAGCAGCTTTCTAACAGGGCCAACTTTCTTT. It encodes CASSFLTGPTFF.

With respect to this clone: The same CDR3 is also encoded by other DNA sequences in this sample. J is TRBJ1-1 and V is TRBV5-1; D is undetermined. The CDR3 has 14 residues. Germline-derived CDR1 and CDR2 are SGHRS and YFSETQ. Trimming pared 0 bases from V and 1 base from J, leaving 7 bases between. The CDR3, as DNA: TGCGCCAGCAGCTTGGGGGCGCGGAACACTGAAGCTTTCTTT. Translating it yields CASSLGARNTEAFF.

The chain couples TRBV21-1 to TRBJ2-2; the table calls TRBD1, which could not be checked here. TRBV21-1 is annotated as a pseudogene. This CDR3 has 17 amino acids. The CDR3 sequence is CASTLYSHRVSTGELFF. The CDR3 DNA reads as TGTGCCAGCACCCTTTACTCCCACAGGGTGTCAACCGGGGAGCTGTTTTTT.

The chain is built from TRBV3-1 (or the pseudogene TRBV3-2) and TRBJ2-7, with 7 nucleotides matching TRBD2. Germline CDR1 is LGHDT and CDR2 is YNNKEL (reference sequence). CDR3 length: 14 amino acids. V lost 4 bases and J lost 3; bases outside the gene matches: 6. The CDR3, as DNA: TGTGCCAGCAGCCTCGGGACTACCATCTACGAGCAGTACTTC. This sequence encodes CASSLGTTIYEQYF.

The genes are TRBV7-9 and TRBJ2-7; no definite D call. The V and J ends lost 2 bases and 6 bases respectively, with 14 bases between them. Germline V gene data show CDR1 as SEHNR and CDR2 as FQNEAQ (reference sequence). The CDR3 is 14 residues long. The CDR3 sequence is CASSLLLVRSEQYF. Here the CDR3 DNA reads TGTGCCAGCAGCTTACTTTTAGTGCGGAGCGAGCAGTACTTC.

V is TRBV5-1 and J is TRBJ2-7; D call uncertain. The CDR3 totals 15 residues. V was pared by 2 bases and J by 0 bases, with 12 bases between. Germline loops: CDR1 SGHRS, CDR2 YFSETQ. CDR3 sequence reads: CASSLTDGSSYEQYF. Here the CDR3 DNA reads TGCGCCAGCAGCTTAACAGACGGTTCCTCCTACGAGCAGTACTTC.

This sequence joins TRBV30 and TRBJ2-7; a weak D match, TRBD1 (5 bases). The CDR3 runs 14 residues. V lost 1 base to trimming and J lost 2 bases, with 12 bases between them. Per germline, CDR1 GTSNPN and CDR2 SVGIG (reference sequence). DNA of the CDR3: TGTGCCTGGAGTGAGTCAGGGCATACCTACGAGCAGTACTTC. Its protein product is CAWSESGHTYEQYF.

This clone occurred once. The chain employs TRBV6-1 and TRBJ2-1; D is unclear. The CDR3 extends over 17 amino acids. V was trimmed by 2 bases and J by 0 bases, leaving 14 bases between them. Germline V gives CDR1 MNHNS, CDR2 SASEGT. CDR3 residues: CASSESGGPSSYNEQFF. The CDR3 DNA reads TGTGCCAGCAGTGAATCGGGTGGCCCGAGCTCCTACAATGAGCAGTTCTTC.

The DNA for the CDR3 is TGTGCCAGCAGGCCTAAGGGGGTCTATGGCTACACCTTC. Its translation: CASRPKGVYGYTF. The chain couples TRBV28 to TRBJ1-2; weak D call: TRBD1 (6 bases). Germline CDR1 reads MDHEN; CDR2 reads SYDVKM. CDR3 size: 13 residues. V lost 6 bases, J lost 4 bases, and 12 bases lay in between.

The CDR3 is CASSVEPAGPITDTQYF. For the CDR3, the DNA is TGTGCCAGCAGCGTCGAGCCAGCGGGGCCCATCACAGATACGCAGTATTTT. The rearrangement uses TRBV9 and TRBJ2-3; 7 nucleotides line up with TRBD2. Germline V gene data show CDR1 as SGDLS and CDR2 as YYNGEE. The CDR3 runs to 17 residues. Trimming took 2 bases from V and 2 from J; bases not matched to a gene: 11.